The 32 T cell receptor beta chains in this list originate from one sample, sequenced in a study of T-cell reconstitution after alpha-beta-depleted transplantation in children (dated by TCRdb to the mid-2010s). The library was produced with PCR. Sequencing instrument: Illumina HiSeq 2500. Molecular barcoding was employed in the preparation of TCR libraries, with unique molecular identifiers being used to normalize TCRbeta repertoire quantification. TCRdb cleaned the public reads at Q25 with fastp, built clones with MiXCR and kept in-frame beta chains. Each entry merges the rows of one CDR3 protein and shows their most common DNA and genes. The sample table holds about 480,000 distinct CDR3 sequences, of which around 13% were seen once. The ten largest clones capture around 5.6% of the sample. Sequencing was performed on PBMCs from the stem cell graft donor, taken from the stem cell graft. The receptors were sampled from a human donor who donated a stem cell graft to a child with combined immunodeficiency.

This clonotype has a handful of counts. The chain links TRBV7-2 to TRBJ2-5; D not certain. V lost 1 base to trimming and J lost 1 base, with 13 bases between them. The V gene's germline CDR1 is SGHTA and CDR2 FQGNSA. This CDR3 contains 16 residues. This CDR3 is CASSLEGRKGQETQYF. The CDR3 nucleotides are TGTGCCAGCAGCTTAGAGGGCAGAAAGGGCCAAGAGACCCAGTACTTC.

The rearrangement joins TRBV2 to TRBJ1-1, with TRBD1 as a possible D gene (5 bases). The V and J ends lost 6 bases and 6 bases respectively, with 20 bases between them. CDR1 is SNHLY and CDR2 is FYNNEI in the germline V gene. There are 15 residues in the CDR3. The DNA of the CDR3 is TGTGCCAGCAGCCAATACCGGGACGGGAGCCCTGAAGCTTTCTTT. Translated, it gives CASSQYRDGSPEAFF.

This clonotype occurred a few times. Germline is not matched at one junction end, which may reflect a read error. This chain uses TRBV12-3 or TRBV12-4 with TRBJ1-2; 10 bases match TRBD1. The CDR3 has 11 amino acids. The CDR3 sequence is CASSLDGTGVF. CDR3 DNA: TGTGCCAGCAGTTTAGATGGGACAGGGGTCTTC.

Many counts were recorded for this clonotype. The chain joins TRBV12-5 to TRBJ2-1, with 10 bases aligning to TRBD1. V gave up 5 bases and J gave up 2 bases; unmatched junction bases: 3. The CDR3 sequence is 15 residues long. Germline loops: CDR1 LGHNT, CDR2 FRNRAP. CDR3 protein: CASGPGQGAYNEQFF. DNA of the CDR3: TGTGCTAGTGGTCCCGGACAGGGGGCCTACAATGAGCAGTTCTTC.

CDR3: CASGLEETSFYNEQFF. The CDR3 region has the DNA TGTGCTAGTGGTTTGGAAGAGACTAGCTTCTACAATGAGCAGTTCTTC. This chain joins TRBV12-5 and TRBJ2-1; 7 nucleotides match TRBD2. The germline V gene encodes CDR1 LGHNT and CDR2 FRNRAP. V shed 1 base, J shed 3 bases, and the junction held 6 bases outside the gene matches. The CDR3 consists of 16 residues.

This clonotype was picked up many times. This rearrangement joins TRBV12-3 or TRBV12-4 to TRBJ1-1; D gene unclear. The CDR3 sequence is 12 residues long. Trimming stripped 6 bases from V and 4 bases from J, with 9 bases between. The CDR3 bases are TGTGCCAGCAGCCACACCCCCACTGAAGCTTTCTTT. Residues: CASSHTPTEAFF.

This clonotype occurred many times. The V call is TRBV5-1, the J call TRBJ2-1, with D possibly being TRBD1 (5 bases). Deletions cut 4 bases from V and 6 bases from J, with 17 bases between. CDR3 length: 15 amino acids. Germline V gives CDR1 SGHRS, CDR2 YFSETQ. The CDR3 protein is CASSLLAGLGNEQFF. DNA for the CDR3: TGCGCCAGCAGCCTGTTGGCAGGGCTGGGCAATGAGCAGTTCTTC.

This clonotype has ten or more counts. J is TRBJ2-4 and V is TRBV6-1, with 9 nucleotides matching TRBD1. The CDR3 is made up of 16 amino acids. Germline values: CDR1 MNHNS, CDR2 SASEGT. Unmatched junction bases numbered 7, after V lost 6 bases and J lost 1 base. CDR3 loop: CASSRTGVGAKNIQYF. Written as DNA, the CDR3 is TGTGCCAGCAGCCGGACAGGGGTTGGGGCCAAAAACATTCAGTACTTC.

J is TRBJ1-2 and V is TRBV2; tentatively, D is TRBD1 (5 bases). The germline V and J ends were trimmed by 10 bases and 8 bases, with 5 bases remaining between them. Germline lookup yields CDR1 SNHLY and CDR2 FYNNEI. The CDR3 length is 8 residues. In DNA form, the CDR3 reads TGTGCCAACAGGGGCTACACCTTC. Translation gives CANRGYTF.

This clonotype came up once. The rearrangement uses TRBV5-6 and TRBJ2-5; 10 positions agree with TRBD2. V trimming: 2 bases; J trimming: 3 bases; junction bases outside the gene matches: 13. Germline loops: CDR1 SGHDT, CDR2 YYEEEE. The CDR3 sequence is 18 residues long. The CDR3 loop reads CASSFGLAGEWGKETQYF. CDR3 coding DNA: TGTGCCAGCAGCTTTGGGCTAGCGGGAGAGTGGGGCAAAGAGACCCAGTACTTC.

At least ten counts were recorded for this clonotype. CDR3 sequence: CASSLDRGPEQYF. CDR3 DNA sequence: TGTGCCAGCAGCTTGGACAGGGGCCCCGAGCAGTACTTC. This sequence joins TRBV5-6 and TRBJ2-7; TRBD1 agrees at 7 bases. The V gene's germline CDR1 is SGHDT and CDR2 YYEEEE. This CDR3 region has 13 residues. Trimming cost V 0 bases and J 6 bases; bases outside gene matches: 3. Using reference TRBV5-6 and TRBJ2-7 for the parts outside the CDR3, the full variable domain is DAGVTQSPTHLIKTRGQQVTLRCSPKSGHDTVSWYQQALGQGPQFIFQYYEEEERQRGNFPDRFSGHQFPNYSSELNVNALLLGDSALYLCASSLDRGPEQYFGPGTRLTVT.

The chain has TRBV12-3 or TRBV12-4 and TRBJ2-7; 8 bases match TRBD2. The CDR3 contains 17 residues. Trimming took 8 bases from V and 4 from J; bases not matched to a gene: 19. CDR3 protein: CASSLSELAAAVYEQYF. DNA for the CDR3: TGTGCCAGCTCTCTCTCCGAACTAGCGGCTGCTGTTTACGAGCAGTACTTC.

V and J are TRBV7-9 and TRBJ2-1; D may be TRBD2 (6 bases). The V end lost 5 bases, the J end lost 9 bases, and 14 bases lay between the germline ends. CDR1 is SEHNR and CDR2 is FQNEAQ in the germline V gene (reference sequence). This CDR3 has 13 amino acids. For the CDR3, the DNA is TGTGCCAGCAGCCGGAAGAATAGCGGTGAGCAGTTCTTC. Its translation: CASSRKNSGEQFF. Full variable domain (remainder filled in from reference TRBV7-9 and TRBJ2-1): DTGVSQNPRHKITKRGQNVTFRCDPISEHNRLYWYRQTLGQGPEFLTYFQNEAQLEKSRLLSDRFSAERPKGSFSTLEIQRTEQGDSAMYLCASSRKNSGEQFFGPGTRLTVL.

This clonotype was counted many times. The V and J genes are TRBV5-5 and TRBJ2-5; 9 bases agree with TRBD2. CDR1 and CDR2 from the germline V gene are SGHKS and YYEKEE (reference sequence). The V and J ends lost 4 bases and 4 bases, in that order; junction bases with no gene match: 8. The CDR3 spans 15 residues. The CDR3: CASSGGTSHRETQYF. The CDR3 DNA reads as TGTGCCAGCAGCGGCGGGACTAGCCATAGAGAGACCCAGTACTTC.

This clonotype appeared many times. V and J are TRBV5-1 and TRBJ2-1, with a possible D match to TRBD2 (5 bases). The germline gives CDR1 SGHRS, CDR2 YFSETQ. The germline V and J ends were trimmed by 5 bases and 10 bases, with 10 bases remaining between them. The CDR3 sequence is 11 residues long. CDR3 amino acids: CASREEEEQFF. The CDR3 nucleotides read TGCGCCAGCAGGGAGGAGGAGGAGCAGTTCTTC.

The gene calls are TRBV7-2 and TRBJ1-5; TRBD1 aligns across 8 bases. CDR3 length equals 16 residues. Losses at the gene ends were 5 bases for V and 3 bases for J; bases not matched to a gene: 9. The germline CDR1 and CDR2 sequences are SGHTA and FQGNSA. The CDR3 sequence is CASSPGQGRINQPQHF. Here the CDR3 DNA reads TGTGCCAGCAGCCCCGGACAGGGTAGAATCAATCAGCCCCAGCATTTT.

This chain joins TRBV20-1 and TRBJ2-2, with D perhaps matching TRBD1 (6 bases). The CDR3 consists of 16 residues. V lost 2 bases and J lost 1, with 14 bases in between. Germline CDR1 DFQATT, CDR2 SNEGSKA (reference sequence). CDR3 loop: CSARTLRGLNTGELFF. CDR3 coding DNA: TGCAGTGCTAGAACCCTCAGGGGATTGAACACCGGGGAGCTGTTTTTT.

This clonotype turned up a few times. The V and J genes are TRBV6-2 or TRBV6-3 and TRBJ2-7, with D possibly being TRBD1 or TRBD2 (5 bases each). Germline CDR1 and CDR2: MNHEY and SVGEGT. The CDR3 covers 13 residues. V was shortened by 4 bases and J by 4 bases, with 11 bases between the two germline ends. CDR3 protein: CASSSQGAYEQYF. The CDR3 DNA reads TGTGCCAGCAGTTCCCAGGGAGCGTACGAGCAGTACTTC.

The chain joins TRBV12-3 or TRBV12-4 to TRBJ2-1, with D maybe TRBD2 (5 bases). V was cut by 7 bases and J by 6 bases, with 16 bases left in between. This CDR3 has 14 amino acids. The CDR3 sequence: CASIRGGGLNEQFF. The DNA of the CDR3 is TGTGCCAGCATCCGGGGTGGCGGTCTCAATGAGCAGTTCTTC.

The chain joins TRBV7-9 to TRBJ2-7, with 8 bases identical to TRBD1. J lost 6 bases, V lost 3 bases, and 7 bases had no gene match. The CDR3 loop spans 14 amino acids. CDR1 is SEHNR and CDR2 is FQNEAQ in the germline V gene (reference sequence). CDR3 DNA sequence: TGTGCCAGCAGCTTTTCGCAGGGGGCAAGCGAGCAGTACTTC. This sequence encodes CASSFSQGASEQYF. The entire variable domain, with the rest obtained from reference TRBV7-9 and TRBJ2-7, is as follows: DTGVSQNPRHKITKRGQNVTFRCDPISEHNRLYWYRQTLGQGPEFLTYFQNEAQLEKSRLLSDRFSAERPKGSFSTLEIQRTEQGDSAMYLCASSFSQGASEQYFGPGTRLTVT.

Ten or more counts support this clonotype. This sequence joins TRBV24-1 and TRBJ2-5; D not resolved. CDR3 length: 13 residues. CDR1 and CDR2 (germline): KGHDR, SFDVKD. The V end lost 4 bases, the J end lost 4 bases, and 9 bases lay between the germline ends. CDR3 sequence (DNA): TGTGCCACCAGTGACACCCCGAGAGAGACCCAGTACTTC. The encoded protein is CATSDTPRETQYF.

This chain uses TRBV6-2 or TRBV6-3 with TRBJ1-5; D may be TRBD1 (5 bases). The length of the CDR3 is 15 residues. The V gene lost 0 bases and the J gene lost 2 bases, with 8 bases spanning the gap. Per the germline V gene, CDR1 is MNHEY and CDR2 is SVGEGT. This CDR3 is CASSYSQGGNQPQHF. CDR3 bases: TGTGCCAGCAGTTACTCGCAAGGGGGCAATCAGCCCCAGCATTTT.

This clonotype has more than one count but fewer than ten. The junction shows a germline mismatch at one end, possibly a read error. The V call is TRBV25-1, the J call TRBJ2-7; D uncertain. Germline CDR1 MGHDK, CDR2 SYGVNS. This CDR3 has 11 amino acids. The CDR3 sequence: CATSSSHEQYF. CDR3 sequence (DNA): TGTGCCACCTCGTCCTCCCACGAGCAGTACTTC.

The chain has TRBV6-1 and TRBJ1-3, with D unresolved. This CDR3 is 15 amino acids long. Between the trimmed V and J ends, which lost 4 bases and 0 bases, there was a span of 10 bases. CDR1 is MNHNS and CDR2 is SASEGT in the germline V gene. The CDR3, as DNA: TGTGCCAGCAGTGGCCTGGACGGCTCTGGAAACACCATATATTTT. Translation gives CASSGLDGSGNTIYF.

The rearrangement links TRBV6-1 to TRBJ1-2, with 10 bases lining up with TRBD1. This CDR3 region has 15 residues. Unmatched junction bases numbered 14, after V lost 8 bases and J lost 8 bases. Per the germline V gene, CDR1 is MNHNS and CDR2 is SASEGT. Written as DNA, the CDR3 is TGTGCCAGCGTAGCCGGTTGGGACAGGGGTCGCGGCTACACCTTC. Translating gives CASVAGWDRGRGYTF.

This rearrangement joins TRBV20-1 to TRBJ1-5; tentative D call: TRBD1 (5 bases). The CDR3 consists of 13 residues. V lost 2 bases, J lost 5 bases, and 10 bases lay in between. Germline V gives CDR1 DFQATT, CDR2 SNEGSKA (reference sequence). CDR3 bases: TGCAGTGCTAGATTGGGGGGGGATCAGCCCCAGCATTTT. This gives the protein CSARLGGDQPQHF.

The rearrangement links TRBV12-3 or TRBV12-4 to TRBJ2-1, with a possible D match to TRBD1 (5 bases). The length of the CDR3 is 12 residues. With 8 bases removed from V and 8 bases from J, the gap between germline ends came to 13 bases. CDR3 nucleotides: TGTGCCAGCTCTGACCAGGGCCATGAGCAGTTCTTC. It specifies CASSDQGHEQFF.

This clonotype was recorded at least ten times. V is TRBV12-3 or TRBV12-4 and J is TRBJ2-7, with unresolved D. Trimming pared 6 bases from V and 0 bases from J, leaving 18 bases between. The CDR3 is 16 residues long. The CDR3 sequence is CASSPLGAHPSYEQYF. DNA for the CDR3: TGTGCCAGCAGCCCCCTCGGTGCCCACCCCTCCTACGAGCAGTACTTC.

There are many counts of this clonotype. The chain uses TRBV19 and TRBJ2-2; TRBD1 or TRBD2 may be the D gene (5 bases each). The CDR3 sequence is 15 residues long. Germline loops: CDR1 LNHDA, CDR2 SQIVND (reference sequence). The V end lost 6 bases, the J end lost 2 bases, and 13 bases lay between the germline ends. CDR3 residues: CASRSGTGNTGELFF. CDR3 sequence (DNA): TGTGCCAGTAGAAGTGGGACGGGAAACACCGGGGAGCTGTTTTTT.

Ten or more counts support this clonotype. CDR3 loop: CASSPQGVEDTQYF. The CDR3 DNA reads as TGTGCCAGCAGCCCCCAGGGGGTAGAAGATACGCAGTATTTT. The V gene is TRBV9, the J gene TRBJ2-3; 7 bases line up with TRBD1. J gave up 5 bases and V 4 bases, and 7 bases lay outside the gene matches. The CDR3 consists of 14 residues. The germline gives CDR1 SGDLS, CDR2 YYNGEE.

The chain employs TRBV3-1 and TRBJ2-1; D tentatively fits TRBD1 or TRBD2 (5 bases each). The length of the CDR3 is 18 residues. Trimming left V 4 bases short and J 0 bases short, with 19 bases between. Germline V CDR1 and CDR2: LGHDT, YNNKEL (reference sequence). This chain's CDR3 is CASSPRPGTFFSYNEQFF. The CDR3 DNA reads TGTGCCAGCAGCCCTCGTCCCGGGACCTTCTTCTCCTACAATGAGCAGTTCTTC.

The rearrangement uses TRBV12-3 or TRBV12-4 and TRBJ2-2; 10 nucleotides match TRBD1. The length of the CDR3 is 14 residues. Trimming at V came to 6 bases and at J to 7 bases, leaving 5 bases not matched to a gene. This CDR3 is CASRRQGADGELFF. CDR3 nucleotide sequence: TGTGCCAGCAGACGACAGGGGGCTGACGGGGAGCTGTTTTTT.